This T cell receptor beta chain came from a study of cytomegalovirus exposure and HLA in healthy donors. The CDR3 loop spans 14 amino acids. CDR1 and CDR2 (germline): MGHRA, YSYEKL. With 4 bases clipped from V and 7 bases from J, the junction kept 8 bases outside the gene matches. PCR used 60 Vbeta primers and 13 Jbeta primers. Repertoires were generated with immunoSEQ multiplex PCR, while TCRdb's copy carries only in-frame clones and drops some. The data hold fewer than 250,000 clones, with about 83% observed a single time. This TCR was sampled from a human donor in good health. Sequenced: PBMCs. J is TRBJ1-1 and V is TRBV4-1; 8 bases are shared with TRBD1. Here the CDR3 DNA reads TGCGCCAGCAGCCGAACCGGACAGGGCTTTGAAGCTTTCTTT. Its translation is CASSRTGQGFEAFF.